The 25 T cell receptor beta chains reported below all come from one sample, sequenced in a study of T-cell memory formation after mild COVID-19. From the 5' RACE reads, TCRdb called clonotypes with MiXCR, one entry per CDR3 protein. Of 210,000 or so distinct CDR3 sequences in the sample, 27% were seen once. Sample: PBMCs or a T cell subset sorted from them (not recorded which). The receptors were gathered from an adult woman who had mild COVID-19 (a few samples of this study predate the infection). Cell type and time point are not known.

This clonotype was counted a few times. The chain uses TRBV5-1 and TRBJ2-1; D remains ambiguous. This CDR3 contains 15 residues. Germline CDR1 reads SGHRS; CDR2 reads YFSETQ. V was trimmed by 2 bases and J by 4 bases, leaving 13 bases between them. CDR3 nucleotides: TGCGCCAGCAGCTTCGGTGACGGAGCTTACAATGAGCAGTTCTTC. Its protein is CASSFGDGAYNEQFF.

The J gene is TRBJ1-2, the V gene TRBV12-3 or TRBV12-4; D perhaps matches TRBD1 (5 bases). This CDR3 has 16 residues. The V end was cut by 1 base, the J end by 3 bases, with 15 bases between. CDR3 in DNA: TGTGCCAGCAGTTTAGGGGCAGGGAACCCCTACTATGGCTACACCTTC. Translated, it gives CASSLGAGNPYYGYTF.

In its sample, this clonotype was seen a few times. The rearrangement links TRBV5-1 to TRBJ2-1; 10 bases agree with TRBD1. The CDR3 contains 15 residues. Germline CDR1 reads SGHRS; CDR2 reads YFSETQ. V trimming: 4 bases; J trimming: 3 bases; junction bases outside the gene matches: 4. As DNA, the CDR3 is TGCGCCAGCAGCACCGGGACAGGGGACTACAATGAGCAGTTCTTC. Translation: CASSTGTGDYNEQFF.

The rearrangement joins TRBV12-3 or TRBV12-4 to TRBJ2-5; D remains ambiguous. V shed 6 bases and J shed 4 bases, with 9 bases lying between them. The CDR3 is 12 residues long. CDR3 residues: CASSQKRETQYF. CDR3 nucleotides: TGTGCCAGCAGCCAGAAAAGAGAGACCCAGTACTTC.

A single count supports this clonotype. The chain combines TRBV7-9 with TRBJ1-5; no firm D call. The V gene's germline CDR1 is SEHNR and CDR2 FQNEAQ (reference sequence). Trimming stripped 5 bases from V and 7 bases from J, with 9 bases between. The CDR3 is 12 amino acids. The CDR3 here is CASSRSAQPQHF. The CDR3 coding sequence is TGTGCCAGCAGCCGTTCCGCGCAGCCCCAGCATTTT.

This chain uses TRBV4-1 with TRBJ2-4; D could derive from TRBD1 or TRBD2 (6 bases each). Germline-derived CDR1 and CDR2 are MGHRA and YSYEKL. With 5 bases removed from V and 6 bases from J, the gap between germline ends came to 20 bases. This CDR3 comprises 16 residues. The CDR3 loop is CASSDYGGHAGNIQYF. The CDR3 region has the DNA TGCGCCAGCAGCGACTATGGGGGGCACGCGGGAAACATTCAGTACTTC.

The chain's CDR3 is CASSSAENTEAFF. The CDR3, as DNA: TGTGCCAGCAGTTCGGCCGAGAACACTGAAGCTTTCTTT. V is TRBV12-3 or TRBV12-4 and J is TRBJ1-1; D call uncertain. Trimming removed 4 bases from V and 1 base from J, with 7 bases in between. This CDR3 comprises 13 residues.

This clonotype has more than one count but fewer than ten. The gene calls are TRBV27 and TRBJ1-1, with D perhaps TRBD1 (6 bases). This CDR3 contains 16 residues. Germline lookup yields CDR1 MNHEY and CDR2 SMNVEV (reference sequence). Trimming took off 8 bases at V and 1 base at J, with 20 bases between the two ends. CDR3 nucleotide sequence: TGTGCCAGCCTACTTCGGCTTCAGGGGACGAACACTGAAGCTTTCTTT. Protein: CASLLRLQGTNTEAFF.

This clonotype has just one count. The V gene is TRBV20-1, the J gene TRBJ1-5; 7 bases line up with TRBD1. Germline trimming cut 1 base from V and 8 bases from J; bases unmatched to any gene: 11. Germline V CDR1 and CDR2: DFQATT, SNEGSKA (reference sequence). The length of the CDR3 is 15 residues. CDR3 protein: CSARVRDSGSEPQHF. The CDR3 region has the DNA TGCAGTGCTAGAGTGCGGGACAGCGGATCGGAGCCCCAGCATTTT.

The chain recombines TRBV11-2 with TRBJ2-7; D perhaps matches TRBD2 (5 bases). The CDR3 consists of 15 residues. CDR1 and CDR2 from the germline V gene are SGHAT and FQNNGV. The V gene lost 1 base and the J gene lost 0 bases, with 10 bases spanning the gap. CDR3 region: CASSLVLGSSYEQYF. As DNA, the CDR3 is TGTGCCAGCAGCTTAGTCTTGGGGAGCTCCTACGAGCAGTACTTC.

The rearrangement links TRBV27 to TRBJ1-5, with a tentative D call TRBD1 (5 bases). This CDR3 comprises 16 residues. Germline V gene sequence: CDR1 MNHEY, CDR2 SMNVEV (reference sequence). V lost 3 bases, J lost 6 bases, and 18 bases lay in between. The CDR3 reads CASSLGGVGPGQPQHF. As DNA, the CDR3 is TGTGCCAGCAGTTTGGGGGGGGTGGGCCCAGGTCAGCCCCAGCATTTT.

The chain is built from TRBV7-6 and TRBJ1-2, with 7 bases fitting TRBD1. Trimming took 5 bases from V and 5 from J; bases not matched to a gene: 5. Per the germline V gene, CDR1 is SGHVS and CDR2 is FNYEAQ. This CDR3 spans 13 amino acids. The CDR3 DNA sequence: TGTGCCAGCAGCCCCTTACAGGGGTATGGCTACACCTTC. This sequence encodes CASSPLQGYGYTF.

This clonotype was detected a few times. V usage is TRBV6-1 and J usage is TRBJ1-1, with D possibly being TRBD1 (5 bases). The germline V gene has CDR1 MNHNS and CDR2 SASEGT. Trimming left V 5 bases short and J 5 bases short, with 21 bases between. CDR3 length: 16 amino acids. The DNA of the CDR3 is TGTGCCAGCAGTCTAGAACCAGGGAGGTTGAGAACTGAAGCTTTCTTT. It specifies CASSLEPGRLRTEAFF.

This clonotype was picked up many times. The rearrangement uses TRBV7-2 and TRBJ1-5; D might be TRBD1 (6 bases). The germline V gene has CDR1 SGHTA and CDR2 FQGNSA. Trimming cost V 2 bases and J 2 bases, with 7 bases left between them. The CDR3 runs to 14 residues. CDR3 sequence reads: CASSLSGGNQPQHF. As DNA, the CDR3 is TGTGCCAGCAGCTTATCAGGGGGCAATCAGCCCCAGCATTTT.

The genes are TRBV27 and TRBJ2-7; tentative D call: TRBD2 (6 bases). There are 15 residues in the CDR3. Trimming took 3 bases from V and 3 from J, leaving 15 bases between them. The germline V gene encodes CDR1 MNHEY and CDR2 SMNVEV (reference sequence). CDR3: CASSFSTRWYYEQYF. The CDR3 DNA reads TGTGCCAGCAGTTTCTCGACTAGGTGGTACTACGAGCAGTACTTC.

This chain links TRBV12-3 or TRBV12-4 with TRBJ1-1, with TRBD1 identical over 8 bases. This CDR3 is built from 17 residues. V was pared by 5 bases and J by 6 bases, with 17 bases of the junction left unmatched. The CDR3 region has the DNA TGTGCCAGCAGTCCTTCCGGGACAGGTTCCCAAGGGGCTGAAGCTTTCTTT. It specifies CASSPSGTGSQGAEAFF.

The J gene is TRBJ2-1, the V gene TRBV4-3; tentatively, D is TRBD1 or TRBD2 (6 bases each). This CDR3 spans 18 amino acids. Between the trimmed V and J ends, which lost 0 bases and 0 bases, there was a span of 15 bases. Germline V CDR1 and CDR2: LGHNA, YSLEER. The CDR3: CASSQDLGGLGSYNEQFF. The CDR3 coding sequence is TGCGCCAGCAGCCAAGATCTAGGGGGACTCGGCTCCTACAATGAGCAGTTCTTC.

This clonotype was found a few times. The gene calls are TRBV3-1 and TRBJ1-1, with D unclear. CDR1 is LGHDT, CDR2 YNNKEL, per germline (reference sequence). Deletions cut 1 base from V and 11 bases from J, with 8 bases between. The CDR3 spans 11 residues. CDR3 nucleotide sequence: TGTGCCAGCAGCCAAGGATCTTCGGCTTTCTTT. Residues: CASSQGSSAFF.

This chain links TRBV5-4 with TRBJ2-2; 8 bases fit TRBD1. With 2 bases clipped from V and 2 bases from J, the junction kept 5 bases outside the gene matches. Germline V lookup: CDR1 SGHNT, CDR2 YYREEE (reference sequence). This CDR3 spans 16 amino acids. The CDR3 sequence is CASSLPQGANTGELFF. CDR3 in DNA: TGTGCCAGCAGCTTACCGCAGGGGGCCAACACCGGGGAGCTGTTTTTT.

This clonotype has a handful of counts. This rearrangement joins TRBV4-3 to TRBJ2-4; TRBD2 matches at 11 bases. The CDR3 has 17 amino acids. The J segment lost 5 bases and the V segment lost 1 base, leaving 7 bases of the junction unmatched. CDR1 is LGHNA and CDR2 is YSLEER in the germline V gene. CDR3 coding DNA: TGCGCCAGCAGCCAAGTTAGTAGCGGGAGGGGTGAAAACATTCAGTACTTC. Translation gives CASSQVSSGRGENIQYF.

The CDR3 region has the DNA TGCGCCAGCAGCCAAGAGCGGGGGCTGGGAGATACGCAGTATTTT. Translated, it gives CASSQERGLGDTQYF. This chain uses TRBV4-1 with TRBJ2-3; D might be TRBD2 (7 bases). CDR1 is MGHRA, CDR2 YSYEKL, per germline. The CDR3 totals 15 residues. Trimming removed 0 bases at V and 5 bases at J, with 12 bases between.

This clonotype came up a few times. The gene calls are TRBV10-3 and TRBJ2-1; D gene ambiguous. The CDR3 covers 13 residues. Trimming removed 8 bases from V and 9 bases from J, with 17 bases in between. Germline CDR1 is ENHRY and CDR2 is SYGVKD. The CDR3 here is CAIASPSSIEQFF. DNA for the CDR3: TGTGCCATCGCATCCCCGAGTTCAATTGAGCAGTTCTTC.

The chain combines TRBV6-6 with TRBJ1-1; perhaps TRBD1 as D (6 bases). Germline CDR1 and CDR2: MNHNY and SVGAGI (reference sequence). V was shortened by 3 bases and J by 1 base, with 9 bases between the two germline ends. The CDR3 has 14 residues. CDR3 nucleotides: TGTGCCAGCAGTTATGGGGGCTCGAACACTGAAGCTTTCTTT. Protein sequence: CASSYGGSNTEAFF.

This clonotype was recorded only once. This chain links TRBV12-3 or TRBV12-4 with TRBJ2-2; D remains ambiguous. The CDR3 is made up of 12 amino acids. The V gene lost 4 bases and the J gene lost 6 bases, with 6 bases spanning the gap. CDR3: CASSSVPGELFF. Here the CDR3 DNA reads TGTGCCAGCAGTTCTGTACCCGGGGAGCTGTTTTTT.

The CDR3 region has the DNA TGTGCCAGCAGCTCTGACCGACCCGGAGCCAAAAACATTCAGTACTTC. The encoded protein is CASSSDRPGAKNIQYF. The V and J genes are TRBV7-8 and TRBJ2-4; D is unresolved. The CDR3 has 16 residues. Germline CDR1 SGHVS, CDR2 FQNEAQ. The germline V and J ends were trimmed by 4 bases and 0 bases, with 13 bases remaining between them.